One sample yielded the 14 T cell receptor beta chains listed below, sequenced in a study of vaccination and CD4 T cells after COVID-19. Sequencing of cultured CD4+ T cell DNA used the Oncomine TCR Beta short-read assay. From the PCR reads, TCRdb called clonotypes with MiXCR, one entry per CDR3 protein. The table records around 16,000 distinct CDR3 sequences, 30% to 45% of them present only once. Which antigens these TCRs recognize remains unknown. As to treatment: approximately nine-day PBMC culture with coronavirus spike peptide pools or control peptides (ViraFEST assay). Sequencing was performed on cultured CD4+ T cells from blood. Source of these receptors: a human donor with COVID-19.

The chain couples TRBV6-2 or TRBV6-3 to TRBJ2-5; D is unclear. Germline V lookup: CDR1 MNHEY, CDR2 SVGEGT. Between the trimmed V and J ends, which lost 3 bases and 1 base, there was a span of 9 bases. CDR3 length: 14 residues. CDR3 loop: CASSYRVVQETQYF. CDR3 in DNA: TGTGCCAGCAGTTATAGGGTTGTCCAAGAGACCCAGTACTTC.

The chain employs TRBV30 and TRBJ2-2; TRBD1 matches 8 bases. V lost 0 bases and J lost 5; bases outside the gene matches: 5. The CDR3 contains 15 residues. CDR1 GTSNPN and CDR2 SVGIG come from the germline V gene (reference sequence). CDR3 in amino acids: CAWSVQGVRTGELFF. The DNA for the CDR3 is TGTGCCTGGAGTGTACAGGGGGTAAGGACCGGGGAGCTGTTTTTT.

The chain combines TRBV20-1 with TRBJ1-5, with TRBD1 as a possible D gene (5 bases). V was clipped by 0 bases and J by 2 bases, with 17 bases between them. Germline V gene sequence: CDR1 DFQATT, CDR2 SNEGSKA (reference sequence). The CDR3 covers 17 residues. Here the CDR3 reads CSARDGGGGEGNQPQHF. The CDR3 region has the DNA TGCAGTGCTAGAGATGGGGGAGGAGGGGAAGGCAATCAGCCCCAGCATTTT.

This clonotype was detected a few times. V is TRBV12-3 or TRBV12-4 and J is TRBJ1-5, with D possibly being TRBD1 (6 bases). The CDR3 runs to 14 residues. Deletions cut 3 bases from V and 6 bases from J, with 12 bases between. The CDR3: CASSFPGAGQPQHF. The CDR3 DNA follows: TGTGCCAGCAGTTTTCCGGGGGCTGGTCAGCCCCAGCATTTT.

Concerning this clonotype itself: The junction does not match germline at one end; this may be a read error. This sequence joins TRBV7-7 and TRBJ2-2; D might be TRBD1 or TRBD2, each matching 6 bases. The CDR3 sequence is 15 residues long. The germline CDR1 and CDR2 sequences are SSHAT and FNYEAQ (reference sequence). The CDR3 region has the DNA TGTGCTAGCAGCTTAGGAGGGGGATACACCGGGGAGCTGTTTTTT. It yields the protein CASSLGGGYTGELFF.

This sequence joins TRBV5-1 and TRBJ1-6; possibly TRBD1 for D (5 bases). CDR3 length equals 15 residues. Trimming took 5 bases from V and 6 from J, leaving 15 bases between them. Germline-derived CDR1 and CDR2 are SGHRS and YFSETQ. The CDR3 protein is CASRLQVEINSPLHF. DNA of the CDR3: TGCGCCAGCAGGTTACAGGTAGAGATTAATTCACCCCTCCACTTT.

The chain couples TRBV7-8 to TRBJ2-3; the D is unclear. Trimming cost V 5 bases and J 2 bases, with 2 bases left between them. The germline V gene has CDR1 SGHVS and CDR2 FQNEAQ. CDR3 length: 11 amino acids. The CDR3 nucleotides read TGTGCCAGCAGCGCCACAGATACGCAGTATTTT. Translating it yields CASSATDTQYF.

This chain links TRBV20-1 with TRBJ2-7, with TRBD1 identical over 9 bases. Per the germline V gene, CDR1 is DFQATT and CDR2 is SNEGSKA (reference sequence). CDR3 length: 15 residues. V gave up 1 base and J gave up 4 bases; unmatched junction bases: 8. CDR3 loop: CSARGGTGLGYEQYF. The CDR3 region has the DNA TGCAGTGCTAGAGGAGGGACAGGGCTAGGGTACGAGCAGTACTTC.

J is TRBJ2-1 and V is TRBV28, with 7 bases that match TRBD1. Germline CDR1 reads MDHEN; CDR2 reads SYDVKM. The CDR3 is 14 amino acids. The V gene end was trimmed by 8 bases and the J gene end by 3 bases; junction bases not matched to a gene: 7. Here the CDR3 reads CASFGDRVYNEQFF. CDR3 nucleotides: TGTGCCAGCTTCGGGGACAGAGTCTACAATGAGCAGTTCTTC.

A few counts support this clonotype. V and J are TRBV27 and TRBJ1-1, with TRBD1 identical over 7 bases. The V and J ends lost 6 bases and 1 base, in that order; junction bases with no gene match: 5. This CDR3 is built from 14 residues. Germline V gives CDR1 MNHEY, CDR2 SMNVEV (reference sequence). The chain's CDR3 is CASSFRDRNTEAFF. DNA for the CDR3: TGTGCCAGCAGCTTCAGGGACAGGAACACTGAAGCTTTCTTT.

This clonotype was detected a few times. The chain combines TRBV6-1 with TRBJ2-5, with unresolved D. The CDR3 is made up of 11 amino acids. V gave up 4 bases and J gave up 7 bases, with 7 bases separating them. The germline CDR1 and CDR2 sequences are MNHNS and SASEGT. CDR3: CASSGVGTQYF. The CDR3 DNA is TGTGCCAGCAGTGGAGTGGGGACCCAGTACTTC.

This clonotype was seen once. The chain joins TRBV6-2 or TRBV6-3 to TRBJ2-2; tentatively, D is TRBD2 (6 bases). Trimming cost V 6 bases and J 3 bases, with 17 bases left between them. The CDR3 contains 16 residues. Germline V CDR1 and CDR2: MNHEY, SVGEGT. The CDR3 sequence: CASSRFSGVDTGELFF. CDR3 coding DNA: TGTGCCAGCAGCAGGTTTTCGGGGGTGGACACCGGGGAGCTGTTTTTT.

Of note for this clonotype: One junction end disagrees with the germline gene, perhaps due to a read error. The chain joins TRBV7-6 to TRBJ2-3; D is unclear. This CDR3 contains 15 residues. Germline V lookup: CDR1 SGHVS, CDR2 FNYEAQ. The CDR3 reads CATSPGLKYTDTQYF. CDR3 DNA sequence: TGTGCCACCAGCCCCGGCCTAAAATACACAGATACGCAGTATTTT.

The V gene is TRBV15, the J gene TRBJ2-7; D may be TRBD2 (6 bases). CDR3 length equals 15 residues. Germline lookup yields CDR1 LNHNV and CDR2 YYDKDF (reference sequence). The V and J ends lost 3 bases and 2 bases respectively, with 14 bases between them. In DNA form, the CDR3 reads TGTGCCACCAGCAGGTCTAGCGACACCACCTACGAGCAGTACTTC. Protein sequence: CATSRSSDTTYEQYF.